Each of the 24 T cell receptor beta chains below was sequenced from the same sample in a study of blood T cell repertoires in COVID-19. The assay was immunoSEQ multiplex PCR, and TCRdb's table has in-frame clones only and misses some. Among roughly 230,000 clones listed, more than 65% were seen once. Sequencing was performed on peripheral blood. These receptors all stem from a man between 45 and 60 years old with active or convalescent COVID-19.

The chain employs TRBV5-4 and TRBJ2-5; 11 nucleotides agree with TRBD2. Germline V gene data show CDR1 as SGHNT and CDR2 as YYREEE (reference sequence). This CDR3 region has 16 residues. J gave up 1 base and V 3 bases, and 5 bases lay outside the gene matches. This CDR3 reads CASSSPSGGFQETQYF. The CDR3 DNA sequence: TGTGCCAGCAGCTCACCTAGCGGGGGGTTCCAAGAGACCCAGTACTTC.

In this sample, this clone turned up a few times. V usage is TRBV4-1 and J usage is TRBJ2-3; 8 nucleotides align to TRBD2. The junction had 10 bases not matched to a gene; V was cut back by 0 bases and J by 2 bases. Germline V CDR1 and CDR2: MGHRA, YSYEKL. This CDR3 spans 18 amino acids. The CDR3 DNA sequence: TGCGCCAGCAGCCAAGAATTCGGGGGGGCCGGGATCACAGATACGCAGTATTTT. This codes for CASSQEFGGAGITDTQYF.

Comment on this clone: This sample includes further DNA sequences coding for the same CDR3. The chain combines TRBV12-3 or TRBV12-4 with TRBJ1-2, with TRBD1 matching 8 bases. CDR3 size: 13 residues. Trimming at V came to 3 bases and at J to 8 bases, leaving 5 bases not matched to a gene. The CDR3 DNA reads as TGTGCCAGCAGTTTGCAGGGGGCCAGAGGCTACACCTTC. Translated: CASSLQGARGYTF.

This clone has only one observation. The chain recombines TRBV30 with TRBJ1-1, with D hard to call. Trimming took off 3 bases at V and 8 bases at J, with 13 bases between the two ends. Per the germline V gene, CDR1 is GTSNPN and CDR2 is SVGIG (reference sequence). There are 12 residues in the CDR3. Written as DNA, the CDR3 is TGTGCCTGGAGAAAGCCGAGCCGGGAAGCTTTCTTT. The encoded protein is CAWRKPSREAFF.

Only a few counts were recorded for this clone. This chain uses TRBV7-3 with TRBJ2-7; the match to TRBD1 covers 9 bases. The length of the CDR3 is 14 residues. J lost 6 bases, V lost 5 bases, and 8 bases had no gene match. The germline V gene encodes CDR1 SGHTA and CDR2 FQGTGA. The CDR3 here is CASSQGQGVGEQYF. CDR3 DNA sequence: TGTGCCAGCAGCCAGGGACAGGGAGTGGGCGAGCAGTACTTC.

This clone was recorded only once. The chain employs TRBV9 and TRBJ2-3, with D maybe TRBD1 (7 bases). Germline V gives CDR1 SGDLS, CDR2 YYNGEE. This CDR3 contains 15 residues. V lost 3 bases and J lost 6, with 17 bases in between. The CDR3 here is CASSAGGQKKDTQYF. The CDR3 bases are TGTGCCAGCAGCGCCGGGGGACAGAAGAAGGATACGCAGTATTTT.

This chain links TRBV19 with TRBJ1-1, with 7 nucleotides matching TRBD1. CDR3 size: 15 residues. Unmatched junction bases numbered 6, after V lost 5 bases and J lost 0 bases. Germline lookup yields CDR1 LNHDA and CDR2 SQIVND (reference sequence). The CDR3 DNA reads as TGTGCCAGTAGTGCCGGACAGGCGTTGAACACTGAAGCTTTCTTT. Amino acid sequence: CASSAGQALNTEAFF.

V usage is TRBV9 and J usage is TRBJ2-6; 9 positions agree with TRBD1. J gave up 4 bases and V 4 bases, and 6 bases lay outside the gene matches. The CDR3 spans 16 residues. Per the germline V gene, CDR1 is SGDLS and CDR2 is YYNGEE. CDR3 sequence: CASSPRTGDGANVLTF. In DNA form, the CDR3 reads TGTGCCAGCAGCCCTCGGACAGGGGACGGGGCCAACGTCCTGACTTTC.

The chain employs TRBV6-1 and TRBJ1-2; D is unresolved. The germline V and J ends were trimmed by 2 bases and 4 bases, with 8 bases remaining between them. Germline CDR1 and CDR2: MNHNS and SASEGT. The CDR3 loop spans 13 amino acids. The CDR3 nucleotides read TGTGCCAGCAGTGAATATGGCAGCTATGGCTACACCTTC. It specifies CASSEYGSYGYTF.

The V and J genes are TRBV2 and TRBJ1-4, with D hard to call. This CDR3 region has 15 residues. Germline assignment: CDR1 SNHLY and CDR2 FYNNEI. V was clipped by 3 bases and J by 0 bases, with 8 bases between them. The CDR3 sequence is CASSDPRATNEKLFF. The CDR3 DNA reads TGTGCCAGCAGTGACCCACGAGCAACTAATGAAAAACTGTTTTTT.

In its sample, this clone was seen once. This chain uses TRBV4-1 with TRBJ1-3; possibly TRBD1 for D (6 bases). The length of the CDR3 is 13 residues. Germline loops: CDR1 MGHRA, CDR2 YSYEKL. Here the CDR3 reads CADPGTSGNTIYF. The CDR3 DNA is TGCGCAGACCCCGGGACATCTGGAAACACCATATATTTT.

This clone has just a few counts. V usage is TRBV5-1 and J usage is TRBJ1-1, with TRBD1 identical over 8 bases. The germline V gene has CDR1 SGHRS and CDR2 YFSETQ. V shed 4 bases, J shed 3 bases, and the junction held 5 bases outside the gene matches. The CDR3 spans 14 residues. CDR3 nucleotides: TGCGCCAGCAGCCTACCACAGGGGGACACTGAAGCTTTCTTT. Translation gives CASSLPQGDTEAFF.

V usage is TRBV5-4 and J usage is TRBJ2-1, with 7 bases identical to TRBD1. V lost 4 bases to trimming and J lost 2 bases; unmatched junction nucleotides: 9. The CDR3 runs 16 residues. Germline V gene data show CDR1 as SGHNT and CDR2 as YYREEE (reference sequence). CDR3 coding DNA: TGTGCCAGCAGCCCACCTGGACAGGCGACCTACAATGAGCAGTTCTTC. It is translated as CASSPPGQATYNEQFF.

The genes are TRBV3-1 (or the pseudogene TRBV3-2) and TRBJ2-4; no firm D call. This CDR3 is 15 amino acids long. Germline lookup yields CDR1 LGHDT and CDR2 YNNKEL (reference sequence). The V end was cut by 0 bases, the J end by 2 bases, with 8 bases between. The CDR3 bases are TGTGCCAGCAGCCAAGAGTTGCGGACCAAAAACATTCAGTACTTC. Its translation: CASSQELRTKNIQYF.

The CDR3 is CASSSGLAGVADTQYF. CDR3 nucleotides: TGTGCCAGCAGCTCAGGACTAGCGGGGGTAGCAGATACGCAGTATTTT. This chain connects TRBV7-9 to TRBJ2-3; 13 bases are shared with TRBD2. J lost 4 bases, V lost 4 bases, and 5 bases had no gene match. CDR1 and CDR2 (germline): SEHNR, FQNEAQ (reference sequence). CDR3 length: 16 amino acids.

The rearrangement links TRBV7-3 to TRBJ2-7; TRBD2 matches at 13 bases. Germline V lookup: CDR1 SGHTA, CDR2 FQGTGA. This CDR3 has 17 amino acids. V lost 4 bases and J lost 4; bases outside the gene matches: 10. CDR3 sequence reads: CASSSPTSGGTKYEQYF. The CDR3 nucleotides are TGTGCCAGCAGCTCCCCGACTAGCGGGGGGACAAAGTACGAGCAGTACTTC.

V usage is TRBV24-1 and J usage is TRBJ1-4; D remains ambiguous. The ends were cut back, 10 bases at V and 4 bases at J, with 21 bases in the middle. Germline CDR1 reads KGHDR; CDR2 reads SFDVKD. CDR3 size: 16 residues. The CDR3 protein is CATSNWGGEGNEKLFF. CDR3 nucleotide sequence: TGTGCCACTTCTAATTGGGGTGGGGAGGGTAATGAAAAACTGTTTTTT.

This clone was seen more than once but under ten times. The chain has TRBV30 and TRBJ1-5; 10 nucleotides line up with TRBD1. Germline V CDR1 and CDR2: GTSNPN, SVGIG (reference sequence). The CDR3 covers 13 residues. After removal of 4 bases from V and 5 bases from J, the junction contained 2 bases not matched to a gene. The CDR3 coding sequence is TGTGCCTGGACCGGGACAGGGGATCAGCCCCAGCATTTT. Amino acids: CAWTGTGDQPQHF.

The V and J genes are TRBV5-1 and TRBJ1-6; the D gene is possibly TRBD1 (5 bases). The germline V gene has CDR1 SGHRS and CDR2 YFSETQ. Trimming pared 6 bases from V and 6 bases from J, leaving 13 bases between. CDR3 length: 14 amino acids. The CDR3 DNA follows: TGCGCCAGCAACCCCGGGACTTTTAATTCACCCCTCCACTTT. The encoded protein is CASNPGTFNSPLHF.

This clone was seen many times. The gene calls are TRBV5-1 and TRBJ1-3; TRBD1 matches at 8 bases. Germline-derived CDR1 and CDR2 are SGHRS and YFSETQ. Trimming removed 5 bases from V and 3 bases from J; junction bases left unmatched: 7. The CDR3 is 15 amino acids. This chain's CDR3 is CASRDRGYGGNTIYF. CDR3 coding DNA: TGCGCCAGCAGAGACAGGGGTTATGGTGGAAACACCATATATTTT.

The CDR3 reads CASSIPSSGNTIYF. CDR3 nucleotide sequence: TGTGCCAGTAGTATCCCGAGCTCTGGAAACACCATATATTTT. The J gene is TRBJ1-3, the V gene TRBV19; D call uncertain. Germline lookup yields CDR1 LNHDA and CDR2 SQIVND (reference sequence). The CDR3 is 14 residues long. Trimming left V 3 bases short and J 0 bases short, with 6 bases between.

This chain connects TRBV11-2 to TRBJ2-5; D gene uncertain. Trimming pared 5 bases from V and 7 bases from J, leaving 14 bases between. The CDR3 runs to 13 residues. Germline lookup yields CDR1 SGHAT and CDR2 FQNNGV. The CDR3 reads CASSPPGSGTQYF. In DNA, the CDR3 is TGTGCCAGCAGCCCTCCCGGTTCAGGGACCCAGTACTTC.

This chain connects TRBV20-1 to TRBJ2-1; 11 bases match TRBD2. The CDR3 is made up of 13 amino acids. Germline V gene lookup returns CDR1 DFQATT and CDR2 SNEGSKA (reference sequence). V trimming: 3 bases; J trimming: 10 bases; junction bases outside the gene matches: 5. The CDR3 sequence: CSASLAGGGEQFF. DNA for the CDR3: TGCAGTGCTAGTCTAGCGGGGGGCGGGGAGCAGTTCTTC.

This chain uses TRBV30 with TRBJ2-3, with a tentative D call TRBD1 (5 bases). The germline gives CDR1 GTSNPN, CDR2 SVGIG (reference sequence). V lost 4 bases and J 5 bases, leaving 16 bases between the germline ends. CDR3 length equals 14 residues. CDR3 nucleotide sequence: TGTGCCTGGAATAGGGCAGGGCTAGGAGATACGCAGTATTTT. Amino acid sequence: CAWNRAGLGDTQYF.